These 31 T cell receptor beta chains came from one sample sequenced in a study of control samples from healthy donors and cancer patients. Produced via immunoSEQ multiplex PCR; TCRdb's table is partial and in-frame only. This sample yields over 200,000 clones, of which roughly 80% are seen a single time; less than 15% belongs to the top ten. Sequencing was carried out using PBMCs. The receptors were sampled from a woman in her sixties or seventies with lung cancer.

This clone occurred once. V is TRBV9 and J is TRBJ2-5; D remains unclear. This CDR3 comprises 14 residues. The germline CDR1 and CDR2 sequences are SGDLS and YYNGEE. Trimming pared 0 bases from V and 5 bases from J, leaving 11 bases between. CDR3 sequence reads: CASSVVGGSETQYF. The CDR3 nucleotides are TGTGCCAGCAGCGTAGTTGGTGGTTCGGAGACCCAGTACTTC.

The chain recombines TRBV3-1 (or the pseudogene TRBV3-2) with TRBJ1-3, with 10 bases identical to TRBD1. CDR3 length: 19 residues. With V trimmed by 6 bases and J by 0 bases, 14 bases remained unmatched. Germline CDR1 and CDR2: LGHDT and YNNKEL (reference sequence). The CDR3 is CASSHPAGQGHYSGNTIYF. The CDR3 region has the DNA TGTGCCAGCAGTCATCCAGCGGGACAGGGGCACTACTCTGGAAACACCATATATTTT.

The CDR3 region is CASTGGNYGYTF. The CDR3 DNA follows: TGTGCCAGCACCGGCGGAAACTATGGCTACACCTTC. The gene calls are TRBV2 and TRBJ1-2; D not certain. V shed 7 bases and J shed 2 bases, with 8 bases lying between them. The germline V gene has CDR1 SNHLY and CDR2 FYNNEI. This CDR3 spans 12 amino acids. Looking up the rest from reference TRBV2 and TRBJ1-2 gives the full variable domain: EPEVTQTPSHQVTQMGQEVILRCVPISNHLYFYWYRQILGQKVEFLVSFYNNEISEKSEIFDDQFSVERPDGSNFTLKIRSTKLEDSAMYFCASTGGNYGYTFGSGTRLTVV.

The chain is built from TRBV9 and TRBJ2-5, with 7 positions matching TRBD2. The germline V gene encodes CDR1 SGDLS and CDR2 YYNGEE. The CDR3 length is 16 residues. V shed 0 bases, J shed 5 bases, and the junction held 10 bases outside the gene matches. CDR3 region: CASSVAGRPSGETQYF. The DNA of the CDR3 is TGTGCCAGCAGCGTAGCCGGGAGGCCGTCGGGGGAGACCCAGTACTTC.

This chain links TRBV3-1 (or the pseudogene TRBV3-2) with TRBJ1-5; weak D call: TRBD1 (6 bases). V was clipped by 1 base and J by 3 bases, with 10 bases between them. This CDR3 is built from 15 residues. The germline gives CDR1 LGHDT, CDR2 YNNKEL (reference sequence). The CDR3 DNA reads TGTGCCAGCAGCCAAGGAGGGGGTCCCAATCAGCCCCAGCATTTT. Protein sequence: CASSQGGGPNQPQHF.

About this clone itself: This sample includes further DNA sequences coding for the same CDR3. The chain has TRBV7-9 and TRBJ1-4; TRBD1 aligns across 9 bases. There are 16 residues in the CDR3. Germline CDR1 SEHNR, CDR2 FQNEAQ (reference sequence). The J segment lost 0 bases and the V segment lost 5 bases, leaving 4 bases of the junction unmatched. Written as DNA, the CDR3 is TGTGCCAGCAGCCCGGGACAGGGAGCAACTAATGAAAAACTGTTTTTT. Protein: CASSPGQGATNEKLFF.

V and J are TRBV6-5 and TRBJ1-5, with TRBD1 as a possible D gene (5 bases). Trimming removed 10 bases at V and 6 bases at J, with 13 bases between. The CDR3 runs 12 residues. From germline, CDR1 is MNHEY and CDR2 SVGAGI. In nucleotides, the CDR3 is TGTGCCATCGCAGGGAACTCTCAGCCCCAGCATTTT. It encodes CAIAGNSQPQHF.

This clone was observed a single time. The chain is built from TRBV5-1 and TRBJ2-5; TRBD2 aligns across 10 bases. The CDR3 covers 16 residues. Germline-derived CDR1 and CDR2 are SGHRS and YFSETQ. V was pared by 4 bases and J by 4 bases, with 10 bases of the junction left unmatched. Written as DNA, the CDR3 is TGCGCCAGCAGCCCGGGGGGCCTAGCGGGAGCAGAGACCCAGTACTTC. Residues: CASSPGGLAGAETQYF.

This chain uses TRBV19 with TRBJ2-3; D remains ambiguous. Trimming pared 0 bases from V and 5 bases from J, leaving 12 bases between. Germline V gives CDR1 LNHDA, CDR2 SQIVND (reference sequence). The CDR3 is 15 amino acids. CDR3 residues: CASSIDHIGRDTQYF. For the CDR3, the DNA is TGTGCCAGTAGTATAGACCATATTGGGCGAGATACGCAGTATTTT.

This chain connects TRBV2 to TRBJ2-7, with 16 bases lining up with TRBD2. This CDR3 has 15 amino acids. V dropped 4 bases and J dropped 6; count of bases not matched to a gene: 3. Germline lookup yields CDR1 SNHLY and CDR2 FYNNEI. The DNA for the CDR3 is TGTGCCAGCAGTGCAGGGACTAGCGGGAGGGGCGAGCAGTACTTC. Its translation is CASSAGTSGRGEQYF.

This rearrangement joins TRBV19 to TRBJ1-5; D gene unclear. Germline V gene sequence: CDR1 LNHDA, CDR2 SQIVND (reference sequence). Trimming took 5 bases from V and 7 from J, leaving 9 bases between them. The CDR3 covers 12 residues. CDR3 coding DNA: TGTGCCAGTAGTCCTGGGTGGCAGCCCCAGCATTTT. This sequence encodes CASSPGWQPQHF.

CDR3 sequence (DNA): TGTGCCAGCAGCTTAGGACTAGCGGGCCTCAATGAGCAGTTCTTC. Its protein is CASSLGLAGLNEQFF. The chain is built from TRBV5-4 and TRBJ2-1; 11 bases are a match to TRBD2. V was pared by 2 bases and J by 6 bases, with 4 bases of the junction left unmatched. The CDR3 is 15 residues long. Germline loops: CDR1 SGHNT, CDR2 YYREEE (reference sequence).

The gene calls are TRBV6-5 and TRBJ2-7, with a tentative D call TRBD1 (6 bases). The CDR3 totals 14 residues. The V end was cut by 4 bases, the J end by 2 bases, with 12 bases between. Looked up from germline, CDR1 is MNHEY and CDR2 is SVGAGI. This CDR3 is CASSSSQGTYEQYF. The CDR3 bases are TGTGCCAGCAGTTCCTCACAGGGTACCTACGAGCAGTACTTC.

The chain is built from TRBV28 and TRBJ1-4, with D uncertain. Germline V CDR1 and CDR2: MDHEN, SYDVKM. The CDR3 spans 17 residues. V lost 2 bases to trimming and J lost 1 base, with 14 bases between them. The CDR3 loop is CASSLVRAAKTNEKLFF. CDR3 in DNA: TGTGCCAGCAGTTTAGTACGGGCAGCGAAAACTAATGAAAAACTGTTTTTT.

This rearrangement joins TRBV19 to TRBJ2-5; 7 positions agree with TRBD2. This CDR3 is 14 amino acids long. V was pared by 4 bases and J by 5 bases, with 7 bases of the junction left unmatched. Germline CDR1 LNHDA, CDR2 SQIVND (reference sequence). The DNA of the CDR3 is TGTGCCAGTAGTAAAACGGGAGGTCTGGAGACCCAGTACTTC. Its translation is CASSKTGGLETQYF.

The chain has TRBV30 and TRBJ2-3; D is uncertain. With 5 bases removed from V and 4 bases from J, the gap between germline ends came to 10 bases. Per the germline V gene, CDR1 is GTSNPN and CDR2 is SVGIG (reference sequence). The CDR3 has 12 amino acids. The CDR3 is CAWWSSADTQYF. The CDR3 DNA reads as TGTGCCTGGTGGAGCAGCGCAGATACGCAGTATTTT.

The chain joins TRBV18 to TRBJ2-3, with D hard to call. The germline V gene encodes CDR1 KGHSH and CDR2 LQKENI. The CDR3 has 14 amino acids. The germline V and J ends were trimmed by 0 bases and 1 base, with 5 bases remaining between them. CDR3 protein: CASSPPEGTDTQYF. CDR3 DNA sequence: TGTGCCAGCTCACCACCTGAGGGCACAGATACGCAGTATTTT.

The chain combines TRBV10-3 with TRBJ2-3; 7 nucleotides match TRBD2. The trim removed 4 bases at V and 0 bases at J, leaving 4 bases unmatched. The CDR3 runs to 15 residues. Germline V gene lookup returns CDR1 ENHRY and CDR2 SYGVKD. The CDR3 DNA reads TGTGCCATCAGTGCCAGCGGGACGAGCACAGATACGCAGTATTTT. This translates into CAISASGTSTDTQYF.

V gene TRBV9 combines with J gene TRBJ2-3; D assignment may be TRBD1 or TRBD2 (5 bases each). V was trimmed by 3 bases and J by 2 bases, leaving 13 bases between them. This CDR3 contains 15 residues. Per the germline V gene, CDR1 is SGDLS and CDR2 is YYNGEE. The CDR3 sequence is CASSATGHLTDTQYF. The DNA of the CDR3 is TGTGCCAGCAGCGCGACGGGGCACCTCACAGATACGCAGTATTTT.

Here the CDR3 reads CASSLANGAGNTIYF. CDR3 nucleotides: TGCGCCAGCAGCTTGGCCAATGGCGCAGGAAACACCATATATTTT. V is TRBV5-1 and J is TRBJ1-3; D gene ambiguous. CDR3 length equals 15 residues. Trimming removed 0 bases from V and 4 bases from J, with 11 bases in between. Germline V gives CDR1 SGHRS, CDR2 YFSETQ.

This chain links TRBV2 with TRBJ1-6, with unresolved D. The V end lost 0 bases, the J end lost 9 bases, and 9 bases lay between the germline ends. The length of the CDR3 is 14 residues. Germline V gives CDR1 SNHLY, CDR2 FYNNEI. CDR3 residues: CASSEAGFSSPLHF. The CDR3, as DNA: TGTGCCAGCAGTGAAGCGGGGTTTAGTTCACCCCTCCACTTT.

V is TRBV27 and J is TRBJ2-7; weak D call: TRBD2 (5 bases). Trimming took off 4 bases at V and 5 bases at J, with 12 bases between the two ends. The CDR3 is 13 amino acids. Germline lookup yields CDR1 MNHEY and CDR2 SMNVEV (reference sequence). CDR3 coding DNA: TGTGCCAGCAGTTCGGTAGCGTCAAACGAGCAGTACTTC. It translates to CASSSVASNEQYF.

This clone was detected a few times. The CDR3 bases are TGCGCCAGTTGGTCAGGGGGCTCTCCGGAAAAACTGTTTTTT. Amino acids: CASWSGGSPEKLFF. The chain links TRBV4-1 to TRBJ1-4, with 8 bases fitting TRBD1. V shed 9 bases and J 8 bases; nucleotides not matched to a gene: 11. The CDR3 is made up of 14 amino acids. The germline V gene encodes CDR1 MGHRA and CDR2 YSYEKL.

This chain connects TRBV12-3 or TRBV12-4 to TRBJ2-1, with unresolved D. V dropped 5 bases and J dropped 4 bases, with 9 bases sitting between them. This CDR3 region has 13 residues. CDR3 sequence reads: CASSLGYYNEQFF. DNA for the CDR3: TGTGCCAGCAGTCTGGGGTATTACAATGAGCAGTTCTTC.

The genes are TRBV11-2 and TRBJ2-5; TRBD2 might be the D (6 bases). This CDR3 has 13 residues. Germline lookup yields CDR1 SGHAT and CDR2 FQNNGV. Trimming left V 5 bases short and J 5 bases short, with 12 bases between. CDR3 sequence reads: CASSLGGMETQYF. CDR3 coding DNA: TGTGCCAGCAGCCTGGGCGGGATGGAGACCCAGTACTTC.

The chain uses TRBV7-9 and TRBJ1-5; D gene ambiguous. Trimming removed 4 bases at V and 1 base at J, with 8 bases between. Germline V gene lookup returns CDR1 SEHNR and CDR2 FQNEAQ (reference sequence). CDR3 size: 14 residues. The CDR3 nucleotides are TGTGCCAGCAGCTCATCATTGAGCAATCAGCCCCAGCATTTT. Amino acid sequence: CASSSSLSNQPQHF.

The J gene is TRBJ1-1, the V gene TRBV2; the match to TRBD1 covers 9 bases. V gave up 2 bases and J gave up 6 bases; unmatched junction bases: 4. The length of the CDR3 is 14 residues. Germline V gene data show CDR1 as SNHLY and CDR2 as FYNNEI. CDR3 amino acids: CASSETGGSAEAFF. DNA for the CDR3: TGTGCCAGCAGTGAAACAGGGGGCTCGGCTGAAGCTTTCTTT. Based on the CDR3 plus reference TRBV2 and TRBJ1-1, the full variable domain is EPEVTQTPSHQVTQMGQEVILRCVPISNHLYFYWYRQILGQKVEFLVSFYNNEISEKSEIFDDQFSVERPDGSNFTLKIRSTKLEDSAMYFCASSETGGSAEAFFGQGTRLTVV.

The genes are TRBV2 and TRBJ1-1; no reliable D call. V was cut by 7 bases and J by 2 bases, with 11 bases left in between. The CDR3 has 13 residues. Germline V lookup: CDR1 SNHLY, CDR2 FYNNEI. This chain's CDR3 is CASNRGLNTEAFF. CDR3 in DNA: TGTGCCAGCAACCGGGGATTAAACACTGAAGCTTTCTTT.

The chain combines TRBV29-1 with TRBJ1-2, with 8 bases lining up with TRBD1. Germline values: CDR1 SQVTM, CDR2 ANQGSEA. The CDR3 spans 12 residues. The V gene end was trimmed by 6 bases and the J gene end by 5 bases; junction bases not matched to a gene: 5. This CDR3 is CSVLDRGYGYTF. As DNA, the CDR3 is TGCAGCGTCCTCGACAGGGGTTATGGCTACACCTTC. The full variable domain, completed using reference TRBV29-1 and TRBJ1-2, is SAVISQKPSRDICQRGTSLTIQCQVDSQVTMMFWYRQQPGQSLTLIATANQGSEATYESGFVIDKFPISRPNLTFSTLTVSNMSPEDSSIYLCSVLDRGYGYTFGSGTRLTVV.

The chain uses TRBV11-2 and TRBJ1-4, with D maybe TRBD1 (5 bases). Between the trimmed V and J ends, which lost 5 bases and 7 bases, there was a span of 11 bases. Germline CDR1 is SGHAT and CDR2 is FQNNGV. CDR3 length equals 13 residues. Here the CDR3 reads CASSGADREKLFF. CDR3 in DNA: TGTGCCAGCAGCGGGGCAGATCGTGAAAAACTGTTTTTT.

This sequence joins TRBV19 and TRBJ2-5, with 10 bases identical to TRBD2. The junction had 4 bases not matched to a gene; V was cut back by 7 bases and J by 5 bases. The CDR3 sequence is 13 residues long. CDR1 LNHDA and CDR2 SQIVND come from the germline V gene (reference sequence). This chain's CDR3 is CASIETSGETQYF. CDR3 DNA: TGTGCCAGTATAGAGACTAGCGGGGAGACCCAGTACTTC.